This T cell receptor beta chain was documented in a study of PD-1 blockade in mismatch repair-deficient tumors. Study information: Enrolled about 2013-2017, patients had progressing, pretreated mismatch repair-deficient cancers of around twelve types.

This clone was seen a single time. Antigen: not known. Study observations and caveats: Tumor-resident clones, often absent from pretreatment blood, expanded after pembrolizumab and then contracted.

Profiling relied on immunoSEQ multiplex PCR, and the TCRdb table lists in-frame clones only, not all of them. The sample shows approximately 80,000 clones, roughly 80% of them seen only once. Mismatch repair deficiency was confirmed in all patients, by PCR or immunohistochemistry. CDR3 size: 12 residues. From germline, CDR1 is SGHAT and CDR2 FQNNGV. V lost 2 bases to trimming and J lost 10 bases, with 11 bases between them. The clonotype originates from an adult with mismatch repair-deficient cancer. V is TRBV11-2 and J is TRBJ1-2, with a weak D call TRBD1 (6 bases). Sequencing was performed on peripheral blood, taken 44 weeks after starting pembrolizumab. The CDR3 is CASSLFRQDYTF. In nucleotides, the CDR3 is TGTGCCAGCAGCTTATTCAGACAGGACTACACCTTC.